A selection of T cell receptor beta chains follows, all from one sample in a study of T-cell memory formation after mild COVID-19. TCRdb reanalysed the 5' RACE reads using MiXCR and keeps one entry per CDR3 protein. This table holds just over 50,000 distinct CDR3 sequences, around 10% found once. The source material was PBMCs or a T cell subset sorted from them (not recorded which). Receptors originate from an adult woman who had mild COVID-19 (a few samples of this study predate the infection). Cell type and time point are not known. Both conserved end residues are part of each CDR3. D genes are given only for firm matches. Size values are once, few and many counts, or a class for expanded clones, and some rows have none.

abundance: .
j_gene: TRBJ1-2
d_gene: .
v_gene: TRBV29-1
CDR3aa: CSVEGSGYTF
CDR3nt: TGCAGCGTTGAAGGGAGCGGCTACACCTTC

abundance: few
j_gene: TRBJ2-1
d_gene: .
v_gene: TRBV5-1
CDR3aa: CASSPLKGSSYNEQFF
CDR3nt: TGCGCCAGCAGCCCCCTCAAGGGGAGCTCCTACAATGAGCAGTTCTTC

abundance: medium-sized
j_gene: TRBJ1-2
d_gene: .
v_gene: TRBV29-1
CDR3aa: CSVGGMGYGYTF
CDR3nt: TGCAGCGTTGGGGGGATGGGCTATGGCTACACCTTC

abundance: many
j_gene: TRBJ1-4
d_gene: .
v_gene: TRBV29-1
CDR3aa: CSVEDGLNEKLFF
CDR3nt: TGCAGCGTTGAAGACGGACTTAATGAAAAACTGTTTTTT

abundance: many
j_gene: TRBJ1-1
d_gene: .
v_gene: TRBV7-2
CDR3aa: CASSPDRQNTEAFF
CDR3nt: TGTGCCAGCAGCCCAGACAGGCAGAACACTGAAGCTTTCTTT

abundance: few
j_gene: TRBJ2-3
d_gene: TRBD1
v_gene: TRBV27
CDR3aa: CASSQTQGAVWTDTQYF
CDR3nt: TGTGCCAGCAGTCAGACACAGGGGGCAGTCTGGACAGATACGCAGTATTTT

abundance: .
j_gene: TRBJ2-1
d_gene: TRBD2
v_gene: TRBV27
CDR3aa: CASGTTSGGHNEQFF
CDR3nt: TGTGCCAGCGGCACGACTAGCGGGGGCCACAATGAGCAGTTCTTC

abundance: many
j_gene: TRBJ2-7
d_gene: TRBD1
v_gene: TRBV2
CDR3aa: CASSEVDRGQSSYEQYF
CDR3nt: TGTGCCAGCAGTGAAGTCGACAGGGGTCAAAGCTCCTACGAGCAGTACTTC

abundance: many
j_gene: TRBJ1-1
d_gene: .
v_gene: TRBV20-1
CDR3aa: CSALRGPGTEAFF
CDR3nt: TGCAGTGCCCTTCGGGGCCCCGGGACTGAAGCTTTCTTT

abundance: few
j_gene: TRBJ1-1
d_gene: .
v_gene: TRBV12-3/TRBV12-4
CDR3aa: CASSLLRGPGTEAFF
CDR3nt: TGTGCCAGCAGTTTATTACGGGGTCCGGGCACTGAAGCTTTCTTT

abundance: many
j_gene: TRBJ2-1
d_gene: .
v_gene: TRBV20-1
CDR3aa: CSASRTLDEQFF
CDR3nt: TGCAGTGCTAGCCGGACTTTGGATGAGCAGTTCTTC

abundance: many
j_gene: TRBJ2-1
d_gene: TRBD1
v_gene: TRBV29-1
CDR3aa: CSVARDREDEQFF
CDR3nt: TGCAGCGTTGCGAGGGACAGGGAGGATGAGCAGTTCTTC

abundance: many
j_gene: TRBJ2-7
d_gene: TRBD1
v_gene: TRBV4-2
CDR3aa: CASSQGPTGYEQYF
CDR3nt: TGTGCCAGCAGCCAGGGCCCGACAGGGTACGAGCAGTACTTC

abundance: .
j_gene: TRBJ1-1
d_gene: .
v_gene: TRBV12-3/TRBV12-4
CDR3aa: CASTSSTATEAFF
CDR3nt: TGTGCCAGCACCTCATCCACAGCCACTGAAGCTTTCTTT

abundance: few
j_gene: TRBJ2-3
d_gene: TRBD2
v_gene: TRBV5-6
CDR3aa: CASSFGASGGADTQYF
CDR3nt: TGTGCCAGCAGCTTCGGGGCTAGCGGGGGGGCAGATACGCAGTATTTT

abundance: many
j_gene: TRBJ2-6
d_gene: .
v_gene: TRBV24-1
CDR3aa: CATSDWGSGANVLTF
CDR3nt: TGTGCCACCAGTGATTGGGGTTCTGGGGCCAACGTCCTGACTTTC

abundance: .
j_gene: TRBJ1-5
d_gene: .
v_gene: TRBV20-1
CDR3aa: CSAMEGGRYSNQPQHF
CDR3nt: TGCAGTGCCATGGAGGGGGGCAGGTATAGCAATCAGCCCCAGCATTTT

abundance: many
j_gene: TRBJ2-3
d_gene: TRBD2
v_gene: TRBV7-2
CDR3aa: CASSLAPLAGGRTDTQYF
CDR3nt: TGTGCCAGCAGCTTAGCGCCCCTAGCGGGAGGGCGCACAGATACGCAGTATTTT

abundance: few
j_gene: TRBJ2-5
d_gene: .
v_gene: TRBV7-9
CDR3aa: CASSGPLGAQETQYF
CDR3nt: TGTGCCAGCAGCGGACCCCTAGGGGCCCAAGAGACCCAGTACTTC

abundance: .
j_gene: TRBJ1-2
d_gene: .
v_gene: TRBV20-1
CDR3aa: CSAIIRQDGYGYTF
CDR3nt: TGCAGTGCTATCATCAGACAGGATGGGTATGGCTACACCTTC

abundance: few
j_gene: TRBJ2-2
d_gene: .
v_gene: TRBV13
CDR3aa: CASRLLRSSGELFF
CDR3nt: TGTGCCAGCCGACTTCTTAGGTCGTCCGGGGAGCTGTTTTTT

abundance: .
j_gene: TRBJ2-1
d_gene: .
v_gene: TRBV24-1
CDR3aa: CATSETGGVGLNEQFF
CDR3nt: TGTGCCACCAGTGAGACCGGGGGAGTCGGGCTAAATGAGCAGTTCTTC

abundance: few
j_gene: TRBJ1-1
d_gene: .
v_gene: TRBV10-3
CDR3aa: CAIMIGQNTEAFF
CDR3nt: TGTGCCATCATGATAGGGCAGAACACTGAAGCTTTCTTT

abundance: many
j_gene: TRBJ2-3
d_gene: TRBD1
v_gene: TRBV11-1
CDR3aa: CASSSGKGAGTDTQYF
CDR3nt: TGTGCCAGCAGTTCGGGGAAGGGGGCGGGCACAGATACGCAGTATTTT

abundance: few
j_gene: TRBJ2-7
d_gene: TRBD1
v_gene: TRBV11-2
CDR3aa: CASSRDREGTYEQYF
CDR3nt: TGTGCCAGCAGCCGCGACAGGGAAGGTACCTACGAGCAGTACTTC

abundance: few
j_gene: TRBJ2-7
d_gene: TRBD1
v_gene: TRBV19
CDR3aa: CASSLRQGARSYEQYF
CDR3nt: TGTGCCAGTAGTTTACGTCAGGGGGCGAGGTCCTACGAGCAGTACTTC

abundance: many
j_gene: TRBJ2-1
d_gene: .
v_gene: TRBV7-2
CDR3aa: CASGAAAYNEQFF
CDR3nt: TGTGCCAGCGGAGCAGCGGCCTACAATGAGCAGTTCTTC

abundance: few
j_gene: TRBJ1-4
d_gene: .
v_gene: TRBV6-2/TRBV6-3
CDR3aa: CASSYEVGGRPDEKLFF
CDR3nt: TGTGCCAGCAGTTACGAAGTGGGAGGTCGGCCCGATGAAAAACTGTTTTTT

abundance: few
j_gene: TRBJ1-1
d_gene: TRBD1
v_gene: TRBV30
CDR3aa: CAWRPAGGFPEAFF
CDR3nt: TGTGCCTGGAGGCCCGCAGGGGGATTCCCTGAAGCTTTCTTT

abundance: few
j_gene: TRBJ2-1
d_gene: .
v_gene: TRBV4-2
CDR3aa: CASSQGWESSYNEQFF
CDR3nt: TGTGCCAGCAGCCAAGGATGGGAGAGCTCCTACAATGAGCAGTTCTTC

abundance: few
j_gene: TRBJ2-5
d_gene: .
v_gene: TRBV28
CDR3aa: CASRRGETQYF
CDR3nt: TGTGCCAGCAGACGAGGGGAGACCCAGTACTTC

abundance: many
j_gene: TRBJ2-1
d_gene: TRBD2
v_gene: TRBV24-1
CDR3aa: CATSDPAGGLSSYNEQFF
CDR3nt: TGTGCCACCAGTGATCCCGCGGGGGGGTTAAGCTCCTACAATGAGCAGTTCTTC

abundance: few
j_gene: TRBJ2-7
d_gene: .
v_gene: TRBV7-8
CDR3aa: CASSRGASFYEQYF
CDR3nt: TGTGCCAGCAGCCGGGGGGCCTCCTTTTACGAGCAGTACTTC

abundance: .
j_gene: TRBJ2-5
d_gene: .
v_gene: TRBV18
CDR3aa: CASSPTPIQETQYF
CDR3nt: TGTGCCAGCTCACCAACCCCGATACAAGAGACCCAGTACTTC

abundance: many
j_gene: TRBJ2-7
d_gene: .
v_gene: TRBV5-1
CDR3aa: CASSPTGNSYEQYF
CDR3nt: TGCGCCAGCAGCCCCACTGGGAACTCCTACGAGCAGTACTTC

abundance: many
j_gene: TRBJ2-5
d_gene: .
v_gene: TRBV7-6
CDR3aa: CASSPMAQEKTQYF
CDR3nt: TGTGCCAGCAGCCCCATGGCCCAGGAAAAGACCCAGTACTTC

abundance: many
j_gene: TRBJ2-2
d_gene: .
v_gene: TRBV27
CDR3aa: CASSYGGPSGELFF
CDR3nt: TGTGCCAGCAGTTACGGGGGGCCTTCCGGGGAGCTGTTTTTT

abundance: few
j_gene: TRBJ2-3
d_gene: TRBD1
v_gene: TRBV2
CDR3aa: CASRDFRDRGQADTQYF
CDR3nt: TGTGCCAGCAGGGATTTCCGGGACAGGGGGCAAGCAGATACGCAGTATTTT

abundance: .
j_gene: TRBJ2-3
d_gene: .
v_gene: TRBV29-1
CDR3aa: CSVGHTSTDTQYF
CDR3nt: TGCAGCGTTGGGCATACTAGCACAGATACGCAGTATTTT

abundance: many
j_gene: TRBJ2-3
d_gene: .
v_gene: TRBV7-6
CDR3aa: CASSRSTGFTDTQYF
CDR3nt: TGTGCCAGCAGCCGGAGCACGGGTTTCACAGATACGCAGTATTTT

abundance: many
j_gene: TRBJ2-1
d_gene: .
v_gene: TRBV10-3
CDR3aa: CAIREDSLGDEQFF
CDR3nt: TGTGCCATCAGGGAAGACTCTCTCGGTGATGAGCAGTTCTTC

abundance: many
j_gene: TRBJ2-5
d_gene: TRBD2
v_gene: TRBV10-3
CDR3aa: CAISPSGVQETQYF
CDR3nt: TGTGCCATCAGTCCTAGCGGGGTCCAAGAGACCCAGTACTTC

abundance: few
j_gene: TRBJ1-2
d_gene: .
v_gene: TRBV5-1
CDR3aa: CASGTDNYGYTF
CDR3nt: TGCGCCAGCGGCACGGATAACTATGGCTACACCTTC

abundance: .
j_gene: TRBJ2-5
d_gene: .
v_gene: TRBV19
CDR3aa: CASNSGPEETQYF
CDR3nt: TGTGCCAGTAACTCCGGACCCGAAGAGACCCAGTACTTC

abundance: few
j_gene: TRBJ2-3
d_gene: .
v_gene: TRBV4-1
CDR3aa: CASSRSITDTQYF
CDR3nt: TGCGCCAGCAGCCGATCTATTACAGATACGCAGTATTTT

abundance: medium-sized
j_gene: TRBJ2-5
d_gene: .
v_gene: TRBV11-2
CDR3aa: CASSLSETQYF
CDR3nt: TGTGCCAGCAGCTTGTCGGAGACCCAGTACTTC